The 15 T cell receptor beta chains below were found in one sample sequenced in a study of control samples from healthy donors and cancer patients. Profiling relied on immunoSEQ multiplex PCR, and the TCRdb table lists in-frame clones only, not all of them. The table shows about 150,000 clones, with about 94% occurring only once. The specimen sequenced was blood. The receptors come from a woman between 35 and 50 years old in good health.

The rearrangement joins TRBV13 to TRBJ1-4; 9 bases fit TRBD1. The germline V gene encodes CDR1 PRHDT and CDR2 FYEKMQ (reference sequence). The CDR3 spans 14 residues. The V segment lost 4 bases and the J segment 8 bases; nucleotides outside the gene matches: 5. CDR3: CASSSQGAREKLFF. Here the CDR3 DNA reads TGTGCCAGCAGCTCACAGGGGGCTAGAGAAAAACTGTTTTTT.

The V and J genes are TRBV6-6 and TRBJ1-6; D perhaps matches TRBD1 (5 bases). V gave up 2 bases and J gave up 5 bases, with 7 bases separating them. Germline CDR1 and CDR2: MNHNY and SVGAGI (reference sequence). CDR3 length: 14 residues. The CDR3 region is CASSYGRDNSPLHF. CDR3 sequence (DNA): TGTGCCAGCAGTTACGGCAGGGATAATTCACCCCTCCACTTT.

The CDR3 nucleotides read TGTGCCAGCATGGAAACGAACTTCGCGAACACCGGGGAGCTGTTTTTT. This encodes CASMETNFANTGELFF. The rearrangement uses TRBV2 and TRBJ2-2; D unresolved. The CDR3 is made up of 16 amino acids. V lost 7 bases, J lost 0 bases, and 15 bases lay in between. Germline values: CDR1 SNHLY, CDR2 FYNNEI.

This chain's CDR3 is CASSGGTVPYGYTF. CDR3 nucleotides: TGTGCCAGCAGCGGTGGGACAGTACCCTATGGCTACACCTTC. The chain couples TRBV6-5 to TRBJ1-2, with 7 bases fitting TRBD1. The V and J ends lost 6 bases and 4 bases, in that order; junction bases with no gene match: 8. The length of the CDR3 is 14 residues. The germline V gene encodes CDR1 MNHEY and CDR2 SVGAGI.

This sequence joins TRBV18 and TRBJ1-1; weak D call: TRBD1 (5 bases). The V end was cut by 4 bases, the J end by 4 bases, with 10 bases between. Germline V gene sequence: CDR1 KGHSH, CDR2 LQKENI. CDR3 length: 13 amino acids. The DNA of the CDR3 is TGTGCCAGCTCACGCAGGGAAACCACTGAAGCTTTCTTT. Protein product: CASSRRETTEAFF.

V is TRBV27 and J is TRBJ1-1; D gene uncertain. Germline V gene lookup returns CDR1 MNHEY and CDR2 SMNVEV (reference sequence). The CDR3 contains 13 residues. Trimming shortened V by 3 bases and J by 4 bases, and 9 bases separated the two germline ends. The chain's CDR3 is CASSFGQTTEAFF. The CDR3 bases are TGTGCCAGCAGTTTTGGCCAGACCACTGAAGCTTTCTTT.

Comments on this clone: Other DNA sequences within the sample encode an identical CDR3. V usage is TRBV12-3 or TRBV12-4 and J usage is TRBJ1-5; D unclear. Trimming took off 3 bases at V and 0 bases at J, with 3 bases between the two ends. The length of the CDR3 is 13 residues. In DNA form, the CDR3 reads TGTGCCAGCAGTTTCGATAGCAATCAGCCCCAGCATTTT. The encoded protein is CASSFDSNQPQHF.

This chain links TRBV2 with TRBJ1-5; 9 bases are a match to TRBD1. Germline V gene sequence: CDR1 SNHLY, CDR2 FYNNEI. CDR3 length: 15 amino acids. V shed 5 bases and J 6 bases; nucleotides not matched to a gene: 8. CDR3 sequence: CASSKPGQGSQPQHF. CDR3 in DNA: TGTGCCAGCAGTAAACCGGGACAGGGTTCTCAGCCCCAGCATTTT.

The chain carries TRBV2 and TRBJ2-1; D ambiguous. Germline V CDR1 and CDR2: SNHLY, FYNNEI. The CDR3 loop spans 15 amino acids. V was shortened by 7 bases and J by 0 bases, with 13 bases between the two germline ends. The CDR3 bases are TGTGCCAGCACTCCTAATCTTGGCTCCTACAATGAGCAGTTCTTC. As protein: CASTPNLGSYNEQFF.

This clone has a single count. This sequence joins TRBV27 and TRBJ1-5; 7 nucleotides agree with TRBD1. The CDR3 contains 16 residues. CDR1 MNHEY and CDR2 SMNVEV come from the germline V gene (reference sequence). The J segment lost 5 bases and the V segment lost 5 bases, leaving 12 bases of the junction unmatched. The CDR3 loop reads CASSPRTGFSHQPQHF. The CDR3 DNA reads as TGTGCCAGCAGTCCCCGGACAGGATTCTCGCATCAGCCCCAGCATTTT.

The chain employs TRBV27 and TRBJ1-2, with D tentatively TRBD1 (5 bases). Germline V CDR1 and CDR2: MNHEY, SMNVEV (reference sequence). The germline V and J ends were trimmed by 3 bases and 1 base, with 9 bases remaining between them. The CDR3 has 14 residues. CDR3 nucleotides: TGTGCCAGCAGTTTGGGGGGTTTTAACTATGGCTACACCTTC. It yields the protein CASSLGGFNYGYTF.

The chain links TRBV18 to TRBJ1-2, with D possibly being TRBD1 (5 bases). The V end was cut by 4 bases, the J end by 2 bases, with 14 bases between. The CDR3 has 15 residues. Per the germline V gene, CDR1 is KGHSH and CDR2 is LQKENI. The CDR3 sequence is CASSRSGTENYGYTF. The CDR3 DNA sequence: TGTGCCAGCTCACGTTCCGGGACGGAAAACTATGGCTACACCTTC.

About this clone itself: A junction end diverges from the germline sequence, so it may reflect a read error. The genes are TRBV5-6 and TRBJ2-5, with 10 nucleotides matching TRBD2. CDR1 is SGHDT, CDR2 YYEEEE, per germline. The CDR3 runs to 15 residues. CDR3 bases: TGTGCCAGCAGCTTGGTGTCTAGCGGGAGAGAGGCCCAGTACTTC. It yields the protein CASSLVSSGREAQYF.

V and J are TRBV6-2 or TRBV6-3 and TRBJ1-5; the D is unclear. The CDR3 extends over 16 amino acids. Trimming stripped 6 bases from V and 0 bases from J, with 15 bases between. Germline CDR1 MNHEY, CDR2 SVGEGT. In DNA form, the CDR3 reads TGTGCCAGCAGCCAAGACCGAGTCCTTAGCAATCAGCCCCAGCATTTT. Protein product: CASSQDRVLSNQPQHF.

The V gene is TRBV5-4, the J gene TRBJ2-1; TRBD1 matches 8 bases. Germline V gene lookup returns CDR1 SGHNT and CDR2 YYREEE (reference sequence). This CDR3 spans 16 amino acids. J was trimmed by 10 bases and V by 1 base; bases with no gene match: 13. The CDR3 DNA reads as TGTGCCAGCAGCTTGATTTCAGGGGGCGCCTCTGGGGAGCAGTTCTTC. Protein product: CASSLISGGASGEQFF.